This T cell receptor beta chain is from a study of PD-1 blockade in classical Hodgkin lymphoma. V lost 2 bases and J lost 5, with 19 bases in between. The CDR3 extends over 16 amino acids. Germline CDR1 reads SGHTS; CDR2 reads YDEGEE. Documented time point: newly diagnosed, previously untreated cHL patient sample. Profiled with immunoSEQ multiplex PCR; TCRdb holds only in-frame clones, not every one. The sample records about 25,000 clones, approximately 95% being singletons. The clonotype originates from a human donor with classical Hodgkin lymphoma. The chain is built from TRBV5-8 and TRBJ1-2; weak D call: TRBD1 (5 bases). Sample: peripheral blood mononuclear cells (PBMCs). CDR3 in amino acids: CASSFYGTGTGYGYTF. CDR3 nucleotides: TGTGCCAGCAGCTTCTATGGAACCGGGACGGGTTATGGCTACACCTTC.